This T cell receptor beta chain was observed in a study of blood T cell repertoires in COVID-19. About the study: The analysed material was cDNA or gDNA that came from T cells, B-cell-depleted T cells, or PBMCs.

Profiled with immunoSEQ multiplex PCR; TCRdb holds only in-frame clones, not every one. This sample yields some 130,000 clones, of which 75% to 90% are seen a single time; roughly 4.3% belongs to the top ten. The CDR3 extends over 15 amino acids. The germline gives CDR1 SGHTA, CDR2 FQGNSA. Trimming cost V 0 bases and J 6 bases, with 14 bases left between them. This TCR was sampled from a man aged 55 to 70 with COVID-19, enrolled during active disease. The rearrangement joins TRBV7-2 to TRBJ1-2; D ambiguous. Sequenced sample: peripheral blood. CDR3: CASSLAVAGTHGYTF. The CDR3 nucleotides read TGTGCCAGCAGCTTAGCGGTCGCAGGAACGCATGGCTACACCTTC. Supplemented by reference TRBV7-2 and TRBJ1-2, the full variable domain reads GAGVSQSPSNKVTEKGKDVELRCDPISGHTALYWYRQSLGQGLEFLIYFQGNSAPDKSGLPSDRFSAERTGGSVSTLTIQRTQQEDSAVYLCASSLAVAGTHGYTFGSGTRLTVV.